This TCR beta chain was obtained from a study of blood T cell repertoires in COVID-19. The CDR3 spans 15 residues. Per germline, CDR1 MGHRA and CDR2 YSYEKL. V shed 4 bases, J shed 8 bases, and the junction held 7 bases outside the gene matches. Profiled with immunoSEQ multiplex PCR; TCRdb holds only in-frame clones, not every one. The profile shows about 120,000 clones, 78% of them singletons. Sequenced sample: peripheral blood. This receptor was obtained from a man aged 65 to 85 with acute or convalescent COVID-19. The J gene is TRBJ1-6, the V gene TRBV4-1; 8 bases line up with TRBD1. The CDR3 DNA follows: TGCGCCAGCAGCCTACAAGGACAGGGATATTCACCCCTCCACTTT. As protein: CASSLQGQGYSPLHF.